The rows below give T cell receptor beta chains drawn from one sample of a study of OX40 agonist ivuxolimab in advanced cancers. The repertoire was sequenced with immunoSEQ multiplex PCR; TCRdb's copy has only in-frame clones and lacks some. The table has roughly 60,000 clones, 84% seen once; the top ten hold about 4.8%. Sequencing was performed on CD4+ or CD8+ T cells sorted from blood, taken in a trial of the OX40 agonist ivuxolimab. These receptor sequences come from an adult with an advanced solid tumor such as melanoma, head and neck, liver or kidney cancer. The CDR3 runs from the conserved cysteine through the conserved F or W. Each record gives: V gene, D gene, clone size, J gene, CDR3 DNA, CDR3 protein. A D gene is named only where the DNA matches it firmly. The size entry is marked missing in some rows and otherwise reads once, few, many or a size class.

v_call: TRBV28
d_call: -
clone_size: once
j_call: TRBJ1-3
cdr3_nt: TGTGCCAGCAGTTTCCTGACTGAGATCTCTGGAAACACCATATATTTT
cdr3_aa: CASSFLTEISGNTIYF

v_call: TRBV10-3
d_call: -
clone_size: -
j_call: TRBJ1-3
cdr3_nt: TGTGCCATCAGGGACAGCTCTGGAAACACCATATATTTT
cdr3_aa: CAIRDSSGNTIYF

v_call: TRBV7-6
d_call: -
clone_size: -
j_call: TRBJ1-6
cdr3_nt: TGTGCCAGCAGCTTAGGGCAGATATATAATTCACCCCTCCACTTT
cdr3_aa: CASSLGQIYNSPLHF

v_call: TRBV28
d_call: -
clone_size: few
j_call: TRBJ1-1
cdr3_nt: TGTGCCAGCAGTTTGGGGAGTATTGAAGCTTTCTTT
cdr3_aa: CASSLGSIEAFF

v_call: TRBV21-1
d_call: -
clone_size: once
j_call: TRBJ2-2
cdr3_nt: TGTGCCAGCAGCAAAGCGGAAGGACTAGCGGGAGGTGGGGGGGAGCTGTTTTTT
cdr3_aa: CASSKAEGLAGGGGELFF

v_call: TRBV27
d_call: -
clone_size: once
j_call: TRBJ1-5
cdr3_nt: TGTGCCAGCAGTTGGAAAGGCTATGGAAATCAGCCCCAGCATTTT
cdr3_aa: CASSWKGYGNQPQHF

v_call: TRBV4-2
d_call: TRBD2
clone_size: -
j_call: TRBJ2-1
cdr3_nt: TGTGCCAGCAGCCGCTCCGGGACTAGCCAGCAGTTCTTC
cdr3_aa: CASSRSGTSQQFF

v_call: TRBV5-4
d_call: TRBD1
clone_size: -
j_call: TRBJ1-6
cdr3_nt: TGTGCCAGCAGCATCCAGGGGGCGCATTCACCCCTCCACTTT
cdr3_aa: CASSIQGAHSPLHF

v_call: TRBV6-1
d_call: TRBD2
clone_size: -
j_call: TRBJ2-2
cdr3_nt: TGTGCCAGCTTACCGGGCGGGGGCACCGGGGAGCTGTTTTTT
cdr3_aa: CASLPGGGTGELFF

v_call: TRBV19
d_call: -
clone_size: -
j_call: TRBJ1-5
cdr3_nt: TGTGCCAGTAGCATCATACGGGGGGCTCGTAATCAGCCCCAGCATTTT
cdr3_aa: CASSIIRGARNQPQHF

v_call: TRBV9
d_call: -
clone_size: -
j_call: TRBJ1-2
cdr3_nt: TGTGCCAGCAGCGTAGCTACTTTAGCGACAGGAGGTGGCTACACCTTC
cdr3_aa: CASSVATLATGGGYTF

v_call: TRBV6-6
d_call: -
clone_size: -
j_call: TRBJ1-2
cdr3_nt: TGTGCCAGCAGAAAGGACGGCGATAACTATGGCTACACCTTC
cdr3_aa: CASRKDGDNYGYTF

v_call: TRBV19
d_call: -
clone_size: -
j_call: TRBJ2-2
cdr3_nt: TGTGCCCATTTATTTACCGGGGAGCTGTTTTTT
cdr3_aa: CAHLFTGELFF

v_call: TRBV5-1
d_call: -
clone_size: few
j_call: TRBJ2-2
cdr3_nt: TGCGCCAGCCGGGACGCCACGAACACCGGGGAGCTGTTTTTT
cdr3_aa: CASRDATNTGELFF

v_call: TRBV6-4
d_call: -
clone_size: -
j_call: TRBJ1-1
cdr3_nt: TGTGCCAGCAGTGACTCTGGGCCGTGGCATGAAGCTTTCTTT
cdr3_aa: CASSDSGPWHEAFF

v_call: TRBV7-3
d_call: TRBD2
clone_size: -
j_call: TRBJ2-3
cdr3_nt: TGTGCCAGCAGCCCTAGCGGAGGCACAGATACGCAGTATTTT
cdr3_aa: CASSPSGGTDTQYF

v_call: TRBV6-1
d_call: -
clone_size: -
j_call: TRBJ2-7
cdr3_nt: TGTGCCAGCAGTGCTGAAAACTCCTACGAGCAGTACTTC
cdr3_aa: CASSAENSYEQYF

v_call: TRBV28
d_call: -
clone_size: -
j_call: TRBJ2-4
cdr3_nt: TGTGCCAGCAGTTTCGTGGACAAGGCCAAAAACATTCAGTACTTC
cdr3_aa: CASSFVDKAKNIQYF

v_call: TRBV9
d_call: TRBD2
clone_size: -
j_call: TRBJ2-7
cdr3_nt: TGTGCCAGCAGCACAAACGGGGGGGAGCAGTACTTC
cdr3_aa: CASSTNGGEQYF

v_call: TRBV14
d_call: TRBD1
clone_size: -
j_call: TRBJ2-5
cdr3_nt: TGTGCCAGCAGCCAGGGACAGTGGGAGACCCAGTACTTC
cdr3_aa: CASSQGQWETQYF

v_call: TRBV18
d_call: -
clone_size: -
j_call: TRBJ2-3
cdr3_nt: TGTGCCAGCTCACCCCCTTCTAGCACAGATACGCAGTATTTT
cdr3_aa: CASSPPSSTDTQYF

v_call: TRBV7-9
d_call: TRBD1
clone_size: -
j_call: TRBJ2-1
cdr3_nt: TGTGCCAGCGGGGGGTGGACAGGGCCCCTTGAAGGGCAGTTCTTC
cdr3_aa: CASGGWTGPLEGQFF

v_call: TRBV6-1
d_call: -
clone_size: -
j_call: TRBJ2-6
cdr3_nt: TGTGCCAGCAGTGAGGCACTGAAGTCTGGGGCCAACGTCCTGACTTTC
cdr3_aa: CASSEALKSGANVLTF

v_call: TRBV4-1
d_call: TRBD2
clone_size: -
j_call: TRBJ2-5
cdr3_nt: TGCGCCAGCAGCAATGGACTAGCGGGAGAAGAGACCCAGTACTTC
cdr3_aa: CASSNGLAGEETQYF

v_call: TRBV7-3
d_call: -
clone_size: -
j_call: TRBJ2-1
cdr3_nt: TGTGCCAGCAGCTTAAGAGCAGGAATACAAGATGAGCAGTTCTTC
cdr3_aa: CASSLRAGIQDEQFF

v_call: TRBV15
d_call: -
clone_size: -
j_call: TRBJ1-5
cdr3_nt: TGTGCCACCAGCAGAGGCCTGGGGAATCAGCCCCAGCATTTT
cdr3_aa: CATSRGLGNQPQHF

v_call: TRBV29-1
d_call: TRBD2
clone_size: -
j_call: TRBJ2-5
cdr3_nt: TGCAGCGTTGGGGTAGCGGGAGTGGAGACCCAGTACTTC
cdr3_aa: CSVGVAGVETQYF

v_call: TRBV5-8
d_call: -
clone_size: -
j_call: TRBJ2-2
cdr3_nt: TGTGCCAGCAGCTTTTTTCGTATAACCACCGGGGAGCTGTTTTTT
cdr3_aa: CASSFFRITTGELFF

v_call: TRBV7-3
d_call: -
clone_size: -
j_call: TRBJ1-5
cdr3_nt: TGTGCCAGCAGGGTCCCCAGGTGGGGGATCGATAGCAATCAGCCCCAGCATTTT
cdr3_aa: CASRVPRWGIDSNQPQHF

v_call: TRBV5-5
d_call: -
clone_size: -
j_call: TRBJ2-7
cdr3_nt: TGTGCCAGCAGCTTCCCCGGGACGTCCGGGGGGCAGTACTTC
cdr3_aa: CASSFPGTSGGQYF

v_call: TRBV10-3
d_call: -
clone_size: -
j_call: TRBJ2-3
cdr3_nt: TGTGCCATCAGTGGGGGGACTGCGAGTGTCACAGATACGCAGTATTTT
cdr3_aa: CAISGGTASVTDTQYF

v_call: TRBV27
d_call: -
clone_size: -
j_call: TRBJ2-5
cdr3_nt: TGTGCCAGCAGTCACGGGCAGGGACAAGTTCCAGAGACCCAGTACTTC
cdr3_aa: CASSHGQGQVPETQYF

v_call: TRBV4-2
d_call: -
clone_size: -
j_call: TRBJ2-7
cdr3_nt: TGTGCCAGCAGCCAGTCGGGGCCGCTCGTCGAGCAGTACTTC
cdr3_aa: CASSQSGPLVEQYF

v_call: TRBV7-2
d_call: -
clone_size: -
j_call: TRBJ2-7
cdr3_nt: TGTGCCAGCAGCCCCCTTTACGAGCAGTACTTC
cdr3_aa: CASSPLYEQYF

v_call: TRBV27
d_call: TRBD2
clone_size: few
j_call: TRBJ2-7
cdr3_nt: TGTGCCAGCAGTCCGCTGACTAGCGGCCTTTCCTACGAGCAGTACTTC
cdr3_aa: CASSPLTSGLSYEQYF

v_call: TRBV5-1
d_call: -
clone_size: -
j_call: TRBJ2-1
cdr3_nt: TGCGCCAGCAGTTTGCCGGGACACCCGTACAATGAGCAGTTCTTC
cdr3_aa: CASSLPGHPYNEQFF

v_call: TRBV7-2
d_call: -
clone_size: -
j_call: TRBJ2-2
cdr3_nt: TGTGCCAGCAGCCCCTACAGGGTTGCCGGGGAGCTGTTTTTT
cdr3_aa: CASSPYRVAGELFF

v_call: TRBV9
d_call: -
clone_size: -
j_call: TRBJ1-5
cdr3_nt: TGTGCCAGCAGCCCTGCGGACGGGAGTAGCAATCAGCCCCAGCATTTT
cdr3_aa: CASSPADGSSNQPQHF

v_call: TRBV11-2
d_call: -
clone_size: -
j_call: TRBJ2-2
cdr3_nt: TGTGCCAGCCCCCGCGGGACCAACACCGGGGAGCTGTTTTTT
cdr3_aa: CASPRGTNTGELFF

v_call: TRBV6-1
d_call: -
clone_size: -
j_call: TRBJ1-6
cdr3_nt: TGTGCCAGCAGTCCCACCCGGGACGGAAGGGCACCCCTCCACTTT
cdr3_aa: CASSPTRDGRAPLHF

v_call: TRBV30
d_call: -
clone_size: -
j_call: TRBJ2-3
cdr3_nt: TGTGCCTGGGGAAGGGGCAGCACAGATACGCAGTATTTT
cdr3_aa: CAWGRGSTDTQYF

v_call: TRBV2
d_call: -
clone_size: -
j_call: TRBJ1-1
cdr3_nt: TGTGCCAGCAGTGAAGTCTCGGCTGGGGTTGGCACTGAAGCTTTCTTT
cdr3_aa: CASSEVSAGVGTEAFF

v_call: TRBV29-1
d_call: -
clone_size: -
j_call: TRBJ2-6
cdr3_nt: TGCAGCGTTTTGGGCGGTGGGGCCAACGTCCTGACTTTC
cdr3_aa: CSVLGGGANVLTF

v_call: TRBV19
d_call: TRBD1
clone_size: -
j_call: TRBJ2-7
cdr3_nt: TGTGCCAGTAGTATGGGGACAGGGGAATACGAGCAGTACTTC
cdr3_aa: CASSMGTGEYEQYF

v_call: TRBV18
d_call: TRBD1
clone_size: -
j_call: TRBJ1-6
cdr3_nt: TGTGCCAGCTCACCAGGACAGGGTCGTGGCTCCTATAATTCACCCCTCCACTTT
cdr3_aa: CASSPGQGRGSYNSPLHF

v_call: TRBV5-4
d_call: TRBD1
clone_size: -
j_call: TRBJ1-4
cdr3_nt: TGTGCCAGCAGCTTCGGGACAGGGGTTGAAAAACTGTTTTTT
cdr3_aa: CASSFGTGVEKLFF

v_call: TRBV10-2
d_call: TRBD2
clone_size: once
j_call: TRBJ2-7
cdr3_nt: TGCGCCAGCAGACCCGGAAGCGGGAGCTCCTACGAGCAGTACTTC
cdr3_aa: CASRPGSGSSYEQYF

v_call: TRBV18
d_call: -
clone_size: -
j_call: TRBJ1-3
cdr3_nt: TGTGCCAGCTCGCCTACAGACTCTGGAAACACCATATATTTT
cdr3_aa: CASSPTDSGNTIYF

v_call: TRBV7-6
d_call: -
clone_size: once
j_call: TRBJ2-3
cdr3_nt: TGTGCCAGCAGTCAAACGGGGGCCGGGGATACGCAGTATTTT
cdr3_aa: CASSQTGAGDTQYF

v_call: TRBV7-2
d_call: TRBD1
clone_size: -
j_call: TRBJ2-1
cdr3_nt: TGTGCCAGCAGCTCAGGGGGCACGGGCCCCTACAATGAGCAGTTCTTC
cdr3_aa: CASSSGGTGPYNEQFF